This TCR beta chain is drawn from a study of technical replicates of blood from a few donors. Method: immunoSEQ multiplex PCR; TCRdb's copy keeps in-frame clones and lacks some. The sample has 45,000 to 60,000 clones, about 86% seen once. The sequencing sample was made of PBMCs. The sequence was collected from a human donor in good health. Some clones in this sample may be carry-over from other donors' samples.

CDR3: CASSSPDSPRWTDTQYF. The CDR3 DNA is TGTGCCAGCAGCTCCCCGGACAGCCCCCGATGGACAGATACGCAGTATTTT. The chain employs TRBV7-8 and TRBJ2-3; D is perhaps TRBD1 (6 bases). The CDR3 length is 17 residues. Trimming shortened V by 4 bases and J by 3 bases, and 20 bases separated the two germline ends. Looked up from germline, CDR1 is SGHVS and CDR2 is FQNEAQ.